A single sample gave rise to the 11 T cell receptor beta chains below, sequenced in a study of blood T cell repertoires in COVID-19. Sequencing used immunoSEQ multiplex PCR; TCRdb keeps in-frame clones, though not all of them. The sample has 200,000 to 250,000 clones, about 83% seen once; the top ten hold roughly an eighth. The sample comprised peripheral blood. These receptors were taken from an elderly man with acute or convalescent COVID-19.

V is TRBV27 and J is TRBJ2-1, with 10 nucleotides matching TRBD2. The V gene end was trimmed by 5 bases and the J gene end by 6 bases; junction bases not matched to a gene: 4. The CDR3 runs to 14 residues. Germline V gives CDR1 MNHEY, CDR2 SMNVEV (reference sequence). The CDR3 nucleotides read TGTGCCAGCAGTGGGCTAGCGGGAGTCAATGAGCAGTTCTTC. Protein product: CASSGLAGVNEQFF.

The J gene is TRBJ2-7, the V gene TRBV11-2, with 14 bases matching TRBD2. J gave up 6 bases and V 1 base, and 2 bases lay outside the gene matches. This CDR3 contains 15 residues. Germline V CDR1 and CDR2: SGHAT, FQNNGV. CDR3 loop: CASSLGGLAGVEQYF. The CDR3 coding sequence is TGTGCCAGCAGCTTAGGGGGACTAGCGGGAGTCGAGCAGTACTTC. The variable domain in full, completed from reference TRBV11-2 and TRBJ2-7, reads EAGVAQSPRYKIIEKRQSVAFWCNPISGHATLYWYQQILGQGPKLLIQFQNNGVVDDSQLPKDRFSAERLKGVDSTLKIQPAKLEDSAVYLCASSLGGLAGVEQYFGPGTRLTVT.

The chain combines TRBV3-1 (or the pseudogene TRBV3-2) with TRBJ1-2; D is possibly TRBD1 (6 bases). Germline lookup yields CDR1 LGHDT and CDR2 YNNKEL (reference sequence). The CDR3 length is 18 residues. Deletions cut 0 bases from V and 4 bases from J, with 21 bases between. The CDR3 loop is CASSQDLNRARPLYGYTF. The CDR3 bases are TGTGCCAGCAGCCAAGACTTGAACAGGGCGCGCCCTCTCTATGGCTACACCTTC.

The gene calls are TRBV6-4 and TRBJ2-1; D is possibly TRBD2 (5 bases). CDR1 is MRHNA, CDR2 SNTAGT, per germline. V was shortened by 2 bases and J by 0 bases, with 5 bases between the two germline ends. CDR3 size: 14 residues. This CDR3 is CASSDGGSYNEQFF. CDR3 in DNA: TGTGCCAGCAGTGACGGAGGCTCCTACAATGAGCAGTTCTTC.

V is TRBV4-3 and J is TRBJ2-3, with a possible D match to TRBD2 (7 bases). The germline V gene encodes CDR1 LGHNA and CDR2 YSLEER. This CDR3 spans 15 amino acids. The V and J ends lost 1 base and 1 base respectively, with 9 bases between them. The DNA for the CDR3 is TGCGCCAGCAGCCAAGGGGGGGGGCGCACAGATACGCAGTATTTT. Protein sequence: CASSQGGGRTDTQYF.

For this clone: This same CDR3 is encoded by further DNA sequences in the sample. The V gene is TRBV27, the J gene TRBJ1-2, with D uncertain. V lost 8 bases and J 6 bases, leaving 16 bases between the germline ends. This CDR3 spans 13 amino acids. Germline loops: CDR1 MNHEY, CDR2 SMNVEV (reference sequence). CDR3 sequence: CASSYGRGDGYTF. The DNA of the CDR3 is TGTGCCAGCTCGTATGGACGGGGAGATGGCTACACCTTC.

This chain joins TRBV5-6 and TRBJ2-7; 8 bases map to TRBD1. CDR3 size: 15 residues. Losses at the gene ends were 1 base for V and 4 bases for J; bases not matched to a gene: 7. Germline CDR1 reads SGHDT; CDR2 reads YYEEEE. CDR3 region: CASSLSGQGLYEQYF. Written as DNA, the CDR3 is TGTGCCAGCAGCTTGAGCGGACAGGGCCTTTACGAGCAGTACTTC.

The rearrangement uses TRBV3-1 (or the pseudogene TRBV3-2) and TRBJ2-1; TRBD2 is a possible D gene (6 bases). The germline V gene encodes CDR1 LGHDT and CDR2 YNNKEL (reference sequence). The V end lost 2 bases, the J end lost 7 bases, and 9 bases lay between the germline ends. The CDR3 loop spans 13 amino acids. CDR3 in DNA: TGTGCCAGCAGCCAATGGCGGGGTAATGAGCAGTTCTTC. It codes for CASSQWRGNEQFF.

The rearrangement links TRBV2 to TRBJ1-5; unclear D gene. The V gene's germline CDR1 is SNHLY and CDR2 FYNNEI. This CDR3 comprises 14 residues. Trimming left V 5 bases short and J 7 bases short, with 15 bases between. Here the CDR3 reads CASSSPGAVQPQHF. The DNA for the CDR3 is TGTGCCAGCAGTTCCCCGGGTGCCGTACAGCCCCAGCATTTT.

The chain is built from TRBV7-8 and TRBJ2-7; 7 bases are a match to TRBD2. The germline V gene has CDR1 SGHVS and CDR2 FQNEAQ. CDR3 size: 12 residues. The V and J ends lost 5 bases and 6 bases, in that order; junction bases with no gene match: 4. CDR3 coding DNA: TGTGCCAGCAGCCCTCCGGGGGGCGAGCAGTACTTC. As protein: CASSPPGGEQYF.

The chain uses TRBV28 and TRBJ1-5, with 7 bases aligning to TRBD1. The CDR3 is 14 amino acids. The germline CDR1 and CDR2 sequences are MDHEN and SYDVKM. J was trimmed by 7 bases and V by 6 bases; bases with no gene match: 9. Here the CDR3 reads CASRTGITRQPQHF. CDR3 DNA: TGTGCCAGCAGGACAGGGATAACAAGGCAGCCCCAGCATTTT.